These T cell receptor beta chains were read from a single sample in a study of T cell changes during pregnancy in multiple sclerosis. Measured with immunoSEQ multiplex PCR; TCRdb has only the in-frame clones, and not every one. The data contain under 150,000 clones, 90% to 96% of them singletons. The sample in question was peripheral blood, obtained after pregnancy. These receptors were obtained from a female donor with multiple sclerosis, enrolled in a pregnancy study. CDR3s include the opening cysteine and the closing phenylalanine or tryptophan. Part of the rows lack a size; the others show once, few, many or a class for expanded clones.

abundance | v_gene | CDR3aa
- | TRBV7-8 | CASSLAGADQPQHF
- | TRBV5-6 | CASSLRTPDQRIQYF
- | TRBV5-4 | CASSSPGQSNYGYTF
- | TRBV7-2 | CASSRRGGGNTGELFF
- | TRBV5-1 | CASSLAGGGLWSTDTQYF
- | TRBV5-1 | CASRDRLEHEQYF
- | TRBV7-8 | CASSLALLKASGWDEQFF
- | TRBV7-9 | CASSGTISWETQYF
- | TRBV28 | CATITTKTGAGYTF
once | TRBV29-1 | CSVGPFSGDEQFF
- | TRBV16 | CASSQLLAGGRNEQFF
- | TRBV14 | CASSQRQAADTQYF
once | TRBV9 | CASSVYEGGTDTQYF